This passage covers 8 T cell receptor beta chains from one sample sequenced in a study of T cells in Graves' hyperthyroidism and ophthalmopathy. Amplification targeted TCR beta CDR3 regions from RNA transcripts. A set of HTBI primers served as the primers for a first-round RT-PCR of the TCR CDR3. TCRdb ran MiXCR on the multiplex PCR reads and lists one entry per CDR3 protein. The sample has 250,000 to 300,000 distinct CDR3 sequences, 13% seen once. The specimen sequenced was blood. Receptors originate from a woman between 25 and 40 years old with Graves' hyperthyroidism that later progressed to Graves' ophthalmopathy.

The CDR3: CSASSASRERDVTYNEQFF. Written as DNA, the CDR3 is TGCAGTGCTAGTAGTGCCAGCAGAGAGCGGGATGTGACCTACAATGAGCAGTTCTTC. This rearrangement joins TRBV20-1 to TRBJ2-1; 7 nucleotides match TRBD2. The length of the CDR3 is 19 residues. J was trimmed by 2 bases and V by 3 bases; bases with no gene match: 19. Germline CDR1 and CDR2: DFQATT and SNEGSKA (reference sequence).

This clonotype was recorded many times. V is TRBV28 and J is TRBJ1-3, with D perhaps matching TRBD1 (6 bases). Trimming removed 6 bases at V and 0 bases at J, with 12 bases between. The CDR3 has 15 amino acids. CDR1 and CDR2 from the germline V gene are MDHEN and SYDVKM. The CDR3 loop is CASRANRASGNTIYF. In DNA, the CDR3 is TGTGCCAGCAGGGCGAACAGGGCCTCTGGAAACACCATATATTTT.

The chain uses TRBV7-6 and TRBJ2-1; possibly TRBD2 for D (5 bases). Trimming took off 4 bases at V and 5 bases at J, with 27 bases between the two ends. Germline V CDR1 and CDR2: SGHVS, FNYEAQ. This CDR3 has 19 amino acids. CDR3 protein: CASSSNPFLAEAVNNEQFF. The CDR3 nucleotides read TGTGCCAGCAGCTCAAACCCCTTTCTAGCAGAGGCCGTCAACAATGAGCAGTTCTTC. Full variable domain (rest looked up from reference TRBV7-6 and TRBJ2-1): GAGVSQSPRYKVTKRGQDVALRCDPISGHVSLYWYRQALGQGPEFLTYFNYEAQQDKSGLPNDRFSAERPEGSISTLTIQRTEQRDSAMYRCASSSNPFLAEAVNNEQFFGPGTRLTVL.

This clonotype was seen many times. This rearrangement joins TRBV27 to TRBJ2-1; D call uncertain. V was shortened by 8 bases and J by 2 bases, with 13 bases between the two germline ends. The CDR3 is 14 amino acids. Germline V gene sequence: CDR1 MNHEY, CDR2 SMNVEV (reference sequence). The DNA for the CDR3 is TGTGCCAGCGGGTTGTACAGCACCTACAATGAGCAGTTCTTC. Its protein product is CASGLYSTYNEQFF.

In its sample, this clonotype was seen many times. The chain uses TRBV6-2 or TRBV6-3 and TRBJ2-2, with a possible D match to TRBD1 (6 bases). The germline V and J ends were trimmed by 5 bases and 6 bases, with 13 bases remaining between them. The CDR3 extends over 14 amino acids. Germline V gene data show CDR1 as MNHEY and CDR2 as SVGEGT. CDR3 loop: CASSLQGPPGELFF. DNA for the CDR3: TGTGCCAGCAGTCTCCAGGGGCCCCCCGGGGAGCTGTTTTTT.

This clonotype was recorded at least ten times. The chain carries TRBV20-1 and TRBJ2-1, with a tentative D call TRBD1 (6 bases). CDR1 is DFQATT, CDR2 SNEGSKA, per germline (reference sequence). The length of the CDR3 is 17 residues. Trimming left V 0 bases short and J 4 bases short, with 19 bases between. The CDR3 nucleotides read TGCAGTGCTAGAGATCAGAGGCGACAGGTCATATACAATGAGCAGTTCTTC. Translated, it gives CSARDQRRQVIYNEQFF.

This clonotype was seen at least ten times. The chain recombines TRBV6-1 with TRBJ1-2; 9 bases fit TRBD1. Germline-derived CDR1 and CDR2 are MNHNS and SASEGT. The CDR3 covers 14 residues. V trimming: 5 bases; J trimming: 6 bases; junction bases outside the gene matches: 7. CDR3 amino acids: CASSYTGGADGYTF. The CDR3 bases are TGTGCCAGCAGTTATACAGGGGGCGCAGATGGCTACACCTTC.

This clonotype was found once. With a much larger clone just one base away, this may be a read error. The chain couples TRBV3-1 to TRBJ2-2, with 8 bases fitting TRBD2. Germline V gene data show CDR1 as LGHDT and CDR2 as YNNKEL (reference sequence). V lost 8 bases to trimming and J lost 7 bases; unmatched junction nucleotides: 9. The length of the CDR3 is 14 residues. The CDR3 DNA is TGTGCCAGCGGTGTGGCGGGAGGCATCGGGGAGCTGTTTTTT. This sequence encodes CASGVAGGIGELFF. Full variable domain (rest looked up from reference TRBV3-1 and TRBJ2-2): DTAVSQTPKYLVTQMGNDKSIKCEQNLGHDTMYWYKQDSKKFLKIMFSYNNKELIINETVPNRFSPKSPDKAHLNLHINSLELGDSAVYFCASGVAGGIGELFFGEGSRLTVL.